This T cell receptor (beta chain) comes out of a study of beta chain features in type 1 diabetes. This clone turned up a few times. The antigen is unknown. Study-wide results and caveats: Across all four CD4+ subsets, people with type 1 diabetes showed modestly shorter TCRB CDR3s. TCRB repertoires of naive, central memory and Treg cells appeared more similar among patients than among healthy donors.

As every portion of the isolated RNA was reverse transcribed, the sequencing read expressed TCRB transcripts. Regulatory, naive and central memory T cell samples averaged approximately 3.9 million reads. TCRdb keeps only in-frame clones here, not all; method: immunoSEQ multiplex PCR. This sample has roughly 500,000 clones, with approximately 10% found just once. The germline V and J ends were trimmed by 0 bases and 1 base, with 10 bases remaining between them. The CDR3 loop spans 15 amino acids. Germline V lookup: CDR1 SGDLS, CDR2 YYNGEE. This TCR was recovered from a woman between 18 and 29 years old in good health. The sequenced material came from naive CD4+ T cells from blood. This chain links TRBV9 with TRBJ2-5; unclear D gene. CDR3 sequence: CASSVDQQSQETQYF. CDR3 nucleotides: TGTGCCAGCAGCGTAGATCAACAGTCCCAAGAGACCCAGTACTTC.